The 22 T cell receptor beta chains below all came from one sample that was sequenced in a study of TET2 disruption in CD19-targeted CAR T cells. Treatment reported: autologous CTL019 cells: CD19 CAR with 4-1BB and CD3 zeta domains. Their antigens remain unidentified. Repertoires were generated with immunoSEQ multiplex PCR, while TCRdb's copy carries only in-frame clones and drops some. The table lists fewer than 30,000 clones, with 1.5% to 2% in the top ten. This sample comprised CD8- CAR+ T cells sorted from cultured blood T cells, obtained for CD19 CAR T cell therapy. The subset: CD8-negative CAR-positive T cells from the infusion product. Receptors were obtained from a man aged 65-85 years with chronic lymphocytic leukemia.

A remark on this clone: With the read ending 3 residues before the CDR3 end, the germline J gene is used to fill in that end. The rearrangement uses TRBV28 and TRBJ2-5, with TRBD2 identical over 9 bases. J gave up 2 bases and V 3 bases, and 4 bases lay outside the gene matches. CDR3 length: 15 amino acids. Germline V gene data show CDR1 as MDHEN and CDR2 as SYDVKM. The CDR3: CASSFSAGGQETQYF. Incomplete CDR3 DNA: TGTGCCAGCAGTTTTTCAGCGGGGGGTCAAGAGACC. Looking up the rest from reference TRBV28 and TRBJ2-5 gives the full variable domain: DVKVTQSSRYLVKRTGEKVFLECVQDMDHENMFWYRQDPGLGLRLIYFSYDVKMKEKGDIPEGYSVSREKKERFSLILESASTNQTSMYLCASSFSAGGQETQYFGPGTRLLVL.

About this clone itself: The observed sequence ends 3 residues before the CDR3 terminus, with the missing tail filled in from the germline J gene. The rearrangement joins TRBV19 to TRBJ2-4; D is perhaps TRBD1 (5 bases). Germline lookup yields CDR1 LNHDA and CDR2 SQIVND (reference sequence). The CDR3 spans 14 residues. The CDR3 is CASSGQADNQPQYF. The CDR3 bases that were read are TGTGCCAGTAGTGGCCAGGCGGACAATCAGCCT.

Partial CDR3 DNA: TGTGCCAGCTCACCAGCGAGCGGGGGCGGCACAGATACG. Translated, it gives CASSPASGGGTDT. The whole CDR3 protein reads CASSPASGGGTDTAFF. This rearrangement joins TRBV18 to TRBJ1-1, with D perhaps matching TRBD1 (6 bases). Sequencing ends 3 residues short of the CDR3 end; the germline J gene provides the rest. Germline CDR1 reads KGHSH; CDR2 reads LQKENI. The CDR3 covers 16 residues.

CDR3 residues: CASSQTGFYNDYTF. The covered CDR3 bases are TGTGCCAGCAGCCAGACAGGTTTCTACAATGAC. V gene TRBV6-2 or TRBV6-3 combines with J gene TRBJ1-2; a possible D gene is TRBD1 (6 bases). The missing CDR3 end, 3 residues past where the read stops, is filled in from the germline J gene. Germline V gives CDR1 MNHEY, CDR2 SVGEGT. The CDR3 is 14 residues long.

The CDR3 reads CASSPRVDLTEAFF. The covered CDR3 bases are TGTGCCAGCAGCCCCCGGGTAGATCTGACTGAA. The chain links TRBV7-8 to TRBJ1-1; D uncertain. The read terminates 3 residues before the CDR3 end, so the remaining end is supplied by the germline J gene. Between the trimmed V and J ends, which lost 5 bases and 5 bases, there was a span of 15 bases. The CDR3 runs 14 residues. Germline lookup yields CDR1 SGHVS and CDR2 FQNEAQ.

A word on this clone: The CDR3 goes on 3 residues after the read ends, and that part is filled in from the germline J gene. The rearrangement uses TRBV4-2 and TRBJ1-6, with D possibly TRBD1 on 6 matching bases. V was cut by 3 bases and J by 7 bases, with 16 bases left in between. The CDR3 runs 16 residues. CDR1 is LGHNA and CDR2 is YNFKEQ in the germline V gene. The CDR3 protein is CASSQNPGTSNSPLHF. The CDR3 bases that were read are TGTGCCAGCAGCCAGAACCCCGGGACATCAAATTCACCC.

CDR3 DNA, as far as it was read: TGTGCCAGCAGCCGACAGGAGCTGAACACTGAA. This gives the protein CASSRQELNTE. The whole CDR3 reads CASSRQELNTEAFF. The chain has TRBV4-2 and TRBJ1-1; possibly TRBD1 for D (6 bases). The CDR3 extends 3 residues past the end of the read, so its final part is completed from the germline J gene. V shed 4 bases and J shed 0 bases, with 9 bases lying between them. The length of the CDR3 is 14 residues. CDR1 is LGHNA and CDR2 is YNFKEQ in the germline V gene.

With respect to this clone: With the read ending 3 residues before the CDR3 end, the germline J gene is used to fill in that end. The genes are TRBV5-4 and TRBJ1-1, with D possibly matching TRBD1 (5 bases). Trimming took 4 bases from V and 6 from J, leaving 16 bases between them. This CDR3 spans 14 amino acids. Germline loops: CDR1 SGHNT, CDR2 YYREEE (reference sequence). The covered CDR3 bases are TGTGCCAGCAGCCCTCAGGGTTTCAAGGCTGAA. Protein product: CASSPQGFKAE. The complete CDR3 protein is CASSPQGFKAEAFF.

Of note for this clone: The read gets to within 3 residues of the CDR3 end, and the germline J gene fills in the rest. The chain uses TRBV20-1 and TRBJ1-1; D is possibly TRBD1 (5 bases). The ends were cut back, 5 bases at V and 7 bases at J, with 23 bases in the middle. CDR3 size: 15 residues. Germline assignment: CDR1 DFQATT and CDR2 SNEGSKA (reference sequence). CDR3 sequence reads: CSAESFETVKDEAFF. The CDR3 DNA, read in part, is TGCAGTGCTGAGTCATTCGAGACAGTTAAAGATGAA.

With regard to this clone: With the read ending 3 residues before the CDR3 end, the germline J gene is used to fill in that end. The chain is built from TRBV5-1 and TRBJ2-6; TRBD1 agrees at 12 bases. Germline-derived CDR1 and CDR2 are SGHRS and YFSETQ. CDR3 length: 17 residues. Trimming took 4 bases from V and 2 from J; bases not matched to a gene: 4. The sequenced part of the CDR3 DNA is TGCGCCAGCAGCCCCGGGACAGGGGGCGCTGGGGCCAACGTC. Translation: CASSPGTGGAGANV. The full CDR3 sequence reads CASSPGTGGAGANVLTF.

CDR3 DNA (partial): TGTGCCAGCAGTTCTCGGACAGGGACCTACGAG. It codes for CASSSRTGTYE. The full CDR3 reads CASSSRTGTYEQYF. V usage is TRBV6-2 or TRBV6-3 and J usage is TRBJ2-7; TRBD1 agrees at 8 bases. The CDR3 goes on 3 residues after the read ends, and that part is filled in from the germline J gene. Germline V lookup: CDR1 MNHEY, CDR2 SVGEGT. The ends lost 4 bases at V and 2 bases at J; junction bases unmatched: 4. CDR3 size: 14 residues.

On this clone itself: Read sequence stops 3 residues before the CDR3 end, and the germline J gene provides the missing end. The V and J genes are TRBV3-1 (or the pseudogene TRBV3-2) and TRBJ2-2; 12 positions agree with TRBD1. The CDR3 consists of 17 residues. The V gene's germline CDR1 is LGHDT and CDR2 YNNKEL (reference sequence). The CDR3 DNA, read in part, is TGTGCCAGCAGCCTCCCACAAGGGACAGGGGGCTTGGTTTGG. As protein: CASSLPQGTGGLVW. The CDR3, in full, reads CASSLPQGTGGLVWLFF.

Remarks on this clone: The junction does not match germline at one end; this may be a read error. The CDR3 end is not reached by the read, which stops 3 residues before it; the germline J gene fills it in. The sample contains more than one DNA sequence encoding this CDR3. The V call is TRBV19, the J call TRBJ1-3, with D possibly TRBD1 on 5 matching bases. Germline V gene data show CDR1 as LNHDA and CDR2 as SQIVND (reference sequence). This CDR3 is built from 14 residues. The DNA read from the CDR3 is TGTGCCAGTAGTATGGACACCTCTGGAAACACT. Amino acid sequence: CASSMDTSGNT. The full CDR3 protein is CASSMDTSGNTIYF.

Points on this clone: The read ends 3 residues early relative to the CDR3; the germline J gene fills the gap. This chain joins TRBV7-9 and TRBJ2-7; 7 bases are shared with TRBD1. Germline V gene data show CDR1 as SEHNR and CDR2 as FQNEAQ (reference sequence). Trimming took 5 bases from V and 2 from J; bases not matched to a gene: 9. The CDR3 has 15 residues. CDR3 DNA (partial): TGTGCCAGCAGCGCCCAAGGGACAGCTACCTACGAG. Translating it yields CASSAQGTATYE. The full CDR3 protein reads CASSAQGTATYEQYF.

Notes on this clone: The sequence runs out 3 residues before the end of the CDR3; the remainder is reconstructed from the germline J gene. This specimen includes other DNA sequences encoding the same CDR3. The rearrangement joins TRBV7-7 to TRBJ2-5; D possibly corresponds to TRBD2 (6 bases). Deletions cut 5 bases from V and 5 bases from J, with 12 bases between. Germline CDR1 and CDR2: SSHAT and FNYEAQ (reference sequence). CDR3 length equals 13 residues. The covered CDR3 bases are TGTGCCAGCAGCCCCGGGGCGGGGGAGACC. The encoded protein is CASSPGAGET. The entire CDR3 is CASSPGAGETQYF.

As to this clone: The read ends 3 residues shy of where the CDR3 ends; the end is completed using the germline J gene. The chain couples TRBV3-1 (or the pseudogene TRBV3-2) to TRBJ2-5; the match to TRBD2 covers 10 bases. The CDR3 spans 18 residues. V was clipped by 0 bases and J by 4 bases; unmatched bases: 11. The germline CDR1 and CDR2 sequences are LGHDT and YNNKEL (reference sequence). The CDR3 DNA, read in part, is TGTGCCAGCAGCCAAGAAGCAGCGGGGGGGCGTTGGGGAGAGACC. This sequence encodes CASSQEAAGGRWGET. The CDR3 in its entirety is CASSQEAAGGRWGETQYF.

As to this clone: Read coverage stops 3 residues before the CDR3 terminus; the germline J gene supplies the remainder. This rearrangement joins TRBV12-3 or TRBV12-4 to TRBJ2-7; no firm D call. The CDR3 has 12 amino acids. Trimming removed 3 bases at V and 5 bases at J, with 8 bases between. The CDR3 spells CASSFSRNEQYF. CDR3 DNA (partial): TGTGCCAGCAGTTTCTCTAGAAACGAG.

As to this clone: The missing CDR3 end, 3 residues past where the read stops, is filled in from the germline J gene. The gene calls are TRBV7-8 and TRBJ2-7, with TRBD1 matching 9 bases. Germline V gives CDR1 SGHVS, CDR2 FQNEAQ. Trimming at V came to 4 bases and at J to 4 bases, leaving 17 bases not matched to a gene. The CDR3 runs 18 residues. CDR3 DNA (partial): TGTGCCAGCAGCTCCCAGTACCCCCGGGACAGGGCTCAATACGAG. It specifies CASSSQYPRDRAQYE. From start to end, the CDR3 is CASSSQYPRDRAQYEQYF. Combining the CDR3 with reference TRBV7-8 and TRBJ2-7 gives the whole variable domain GAGVSQSPRYKVAKRGQDVALRCDPISGHVSLFWYQQALGQGPEFLTYFQNEAQLDKSGLPSDRFFAERPEGSVSTLKIQRTQQEDSAVYLCASSSQYPRDRAQYEQYFGPGTRLTVT.

About this clone: The read is 3 residues too short to cover the CDR3 end, so that end is filled in from the germline J gene. V is TRBV5-5 and J is TRBJ2-5; tentatively, D is TRBD2 (6 bases). The CDR3 is 14 amino acids. CDR1 is SGHKS, CDR2 YYEKEE, per germline (reference sequence). V was shortened by 2 bases and J by 5 bases, with 13 bases between the two germline ends. CDR3 DNA (partial): TGTGCCAGCAGCTTAGGGGAGGCTAGGGAGACC. This encodes CASSLGEARET. From start to end, the CDR3 is CASSLGEARETQYF.

On this clone itself: The read terminates 3 residues before the CDR3 end, so the remaining end is supplied by the germline J gene. The sample has other DNA sequences that encode this CDR3 too. The V and J genes are TRBV18 and TRBJ2-7; D gene ambiguous. Trimming removed 2 bases from V and 0 bases from J, with 11 bases in between. Germline values: CDR1 KGHSH, CDR2 LQKENI. The CDR3 is made up of 15 amino acids. The CDR3 loop reads CASSPSQESSYEQYF. The sequenced CDR3 bases are TGTGCCAGCTCACCAAGTCAGGAAAGCTCCTACGAG.

Worth noting for this clone: At one of its ends the junction is not consistent with the germline gene, which may arise from a read error. The read finishes 3 residues shy of the CDR3 end, and the germline J gene is used to complete it. The V and J genes are TRBV6-2 or TRBV6-3 and TRBJ2-4, with TRBD2 identical over 14 bases. The CDR3 consists of 16 residues. CDR1 and CDR2 from the germline V gene are MNHEY and SVGEGT. The CDR3 spells CASSSAWTSGGNNQYF. The part of the CDR3 DNA that was read is TGTGCCAGCAGTTCGGCTTGGACTAGCGGGGGGAACAAT.

The DNA read from the CDR3 is TGTGCTAGTGGTTTGACGATCGGGGACATGAACACTGAA. Its translation: CASGLTIGDMNTE. The whole CDR3 is CASGLTIGDMNTEAFF. The chain couples TRBV12-5 to TRBJ1-1, with D perhaps TRBD1 (6 bases). The observed sequence ends 3 residues before the CDR3 terminus, with the missing tail filled in from the germline J gene. The CDR3 is made up of 16 amino acids. CDR1 and CDR2 from the germline V gene are LGHNT and FRNRAP. V gave up 2 bases and J gave up 0 bases, with 13 bases separating them.